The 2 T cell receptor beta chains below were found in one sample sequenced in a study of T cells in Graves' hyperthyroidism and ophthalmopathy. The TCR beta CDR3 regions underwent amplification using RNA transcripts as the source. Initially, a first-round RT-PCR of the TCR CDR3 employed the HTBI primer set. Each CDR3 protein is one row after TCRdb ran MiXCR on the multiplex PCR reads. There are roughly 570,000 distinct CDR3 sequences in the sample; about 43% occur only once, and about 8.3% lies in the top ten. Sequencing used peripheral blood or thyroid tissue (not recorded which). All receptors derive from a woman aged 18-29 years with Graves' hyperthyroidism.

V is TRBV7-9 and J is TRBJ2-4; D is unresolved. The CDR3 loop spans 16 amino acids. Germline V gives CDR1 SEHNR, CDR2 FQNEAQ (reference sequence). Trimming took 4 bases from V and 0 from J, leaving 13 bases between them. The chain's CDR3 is CASSSPHHQAKNIQYF. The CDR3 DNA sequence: TGTGCCAGCAGCTCCCCCCATCATCAAGCCAAAAACATTCAGTACTTC.

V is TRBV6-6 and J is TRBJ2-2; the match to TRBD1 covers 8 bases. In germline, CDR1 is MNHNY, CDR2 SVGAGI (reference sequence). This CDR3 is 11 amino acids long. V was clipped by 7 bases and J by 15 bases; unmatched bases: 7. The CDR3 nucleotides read TGTGCCAGCACCACAGGGGGAAGGTTGTTTTTT. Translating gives CASTTGGRLFF.